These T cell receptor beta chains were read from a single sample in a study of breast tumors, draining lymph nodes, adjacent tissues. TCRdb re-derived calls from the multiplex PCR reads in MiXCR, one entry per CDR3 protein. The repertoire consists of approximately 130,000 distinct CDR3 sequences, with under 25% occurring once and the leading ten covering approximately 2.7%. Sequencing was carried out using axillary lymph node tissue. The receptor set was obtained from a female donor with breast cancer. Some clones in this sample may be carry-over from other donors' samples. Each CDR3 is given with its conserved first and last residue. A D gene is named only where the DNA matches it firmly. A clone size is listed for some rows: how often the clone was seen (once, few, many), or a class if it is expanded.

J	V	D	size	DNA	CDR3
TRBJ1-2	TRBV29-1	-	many	TGCAGCGTTGAAGATAGCACGCACGCCGGCTACACCTTC	CSVEDSTHAGYTF
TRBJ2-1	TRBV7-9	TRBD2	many	TGTGCCAGCAGCCCAATAGCGGGAGAAGAGGATGAGCAGTTCTTC	CASSPIAGEEDEQFF
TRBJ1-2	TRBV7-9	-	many	TGTGCCAGCAGCTTAGAACAGCAGGGCTACACCTTC	CASSLEQQGYTF
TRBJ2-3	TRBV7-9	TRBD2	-	TGTGCCAGCAGACCGGGACTAGCGGGCAACACAGATACGCAGTATTTT	CASRPGLAGNTDTQYF
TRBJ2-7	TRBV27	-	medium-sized	TGTGCCAGCAGTTGGGACGGCTACGAGCAGTACTTC	CASSWDGYEQYF
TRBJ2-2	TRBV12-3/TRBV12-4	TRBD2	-	TGTGCCAGCAGTTTGATTAGCGGGAGAGGGACCGGGGAGCTGTTTTTT	CASSLISGRGTGELFF
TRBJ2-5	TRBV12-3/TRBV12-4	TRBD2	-	TGTGCCAGCAGTTCCAGCGGGGGAATGGAGACCCAGTACTTC	CASSSSGGMETQYF
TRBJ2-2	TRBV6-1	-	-	TGTGCCAGCAGTGACAGGGTTGGCGGGGAGCTGTTTTTT	CASSDRVGGELFF
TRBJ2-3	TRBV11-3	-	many	TGTGCCAGCAGCTCCAGGGGTGGCACAGATACGCAGTATTTT	CASSSRGGTDTQYF
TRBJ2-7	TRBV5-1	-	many	TGCGCCAGCAGCTTGGGGGAAAATCCTAACTACGAGCAGTACTTC	CASSLGENPNYEQYF
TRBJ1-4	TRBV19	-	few	TGTGCCAGTAGTAGAAACACCGGGGTGAATGAAAAACTGTTTTTT	CASSRNTGVNEKLFF
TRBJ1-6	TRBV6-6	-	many	TGTGCCAGCAGTTACTGGGGAGGGAATTCACCCCTCCACTTT	CASSYWGGNSPLHF
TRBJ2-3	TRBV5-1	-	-	TGCGCCAGCAGCAAAGATGAGGTCGAACCAGTGGATTTT	CASSKDEVEPVDF
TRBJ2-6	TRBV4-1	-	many	TGCGCCAGCAGCCGGGCCCCCGGGGCCAACGTCCTGACTTTC	CASSRAPGANVLTF
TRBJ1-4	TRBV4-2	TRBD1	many	TGTGCCAGCAGCCAGGCCGACAGGGGAATTGAAAAACTGTTTTTT	CASSQADRGIEKLFF
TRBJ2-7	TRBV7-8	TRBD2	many	TGTGCCAGCAGCTTAACGGGACTAACCTACGAGCAGTACTTC	CASSLTGLTYEQYF
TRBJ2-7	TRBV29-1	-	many	TGCAGCGTAAATAAGGGGGGCGAGCAGTACTTC	CSVNKGGEQYF
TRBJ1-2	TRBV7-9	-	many	TGTGCCAGCAGCCGGGATGGGGGTGGTGGCTACACCTTC	CASSRDGGGGYTF
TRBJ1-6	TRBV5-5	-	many	TGTGCCAGCAGCGGGGAGTTTGCGGCACCCCTCCACTTT	CASSGEFAAPLHF
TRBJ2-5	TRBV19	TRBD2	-	TGTGCCAGTAGTATCGTCCACGGGGAGGGTGGAGAGACCCAGTACTTC	CASSIVHGEGGETQYF
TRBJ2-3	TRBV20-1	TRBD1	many	TGCAGTGCCGACTGGACAGGGGCCCCAGATACGCAGTATTTT	CSADWTGAPDTQYF
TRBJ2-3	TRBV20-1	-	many	TGCAGTGCTAGAGCGCCTAGCACAGATACGCAGTATTTT	CSARAPSTDTQYF